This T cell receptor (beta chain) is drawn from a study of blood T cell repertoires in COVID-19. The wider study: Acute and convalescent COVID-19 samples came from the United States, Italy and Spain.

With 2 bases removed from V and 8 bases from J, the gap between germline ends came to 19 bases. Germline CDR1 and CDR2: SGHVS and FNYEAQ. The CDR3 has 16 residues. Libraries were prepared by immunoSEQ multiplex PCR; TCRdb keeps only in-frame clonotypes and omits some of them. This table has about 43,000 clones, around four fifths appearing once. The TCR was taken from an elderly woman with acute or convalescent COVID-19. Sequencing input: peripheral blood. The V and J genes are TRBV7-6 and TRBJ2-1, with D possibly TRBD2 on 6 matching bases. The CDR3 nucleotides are TGTGCCAGCAGCTTACTATCCCCGACTAGTTTACATGAGCAGTTCTTC. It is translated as CASSLLSPTSLHEQFF.